The 8 T cell receptor beta chains below come from one sample, sequenced in a study of blood T cell repertoires in COVID-19. Some clones are missing from TCRdb's copy, which holds only in-frame ones; the method was immunoSEQ multiplex PCR. The sample holds more than 65,000 clones; more than 75% are singletons and the top ten take approximately 12%. The sequencing sample was made of peripheral blood. The receptors stem from a human donor in a cohort sampled during active COVID-19.

The chain employs TRBV3-1 (or the pseudogene TRBV3-2) and TRBJ1-5, with D possibly being TRBD1 (5 bases). V shed 5 bases and J shed 7 bases, with 18 bases lying between them. CDR1 LGHDT and CDR2 YNNKEL come from the germline V gene (reference sequence). The CDR3 spans 15 residues. CDR3 protein: CASSRGGGNMQPQHF. CDR3 nucleotide sequence: TGTGCCAGCAGCAGGGGAGGAGGGAATATGCAGCCCCAGCATTTT.

The V call is TRBV27, the J call TRBJ1-2, with D uncertain. Between the trimmed V and J ends, which lost 0 bases and 5 bases, there was a span of 7 bases. CDR3 length: 13 amino acids. CDR1 and CDR2 (germline): MNHEY, SMNVEV (reference sequence). CDR3 loop: CASSLSPLYGYTF. The CDR3 DNA reads as TGTGCCAGCAGTTTATCACCGCTATATGGCTACACCTTC.

The V call is TRBV5-1, the J call TRBJ1-3; TRBD1 might be the D (6 bases). The V end lost 2 bases, the J end lost 3 bases, and 12 bases lay between the germline ends. Germline values: CDR1 SGHRS, CDR2 YFSETQ. This CDR3 is 15 amino acids long. The CDR3 DNA is TGCGCCAGCAGCTTTGAGGCCAGGGGTGGAAACACCATATATTTT. Translation gives CASSFEARGGNTIYF.

This clone was seen only a few times. The chain has TRBV19 and TRBJ2-3; no clear D. The V gene lost 6 bases and the J gene lost 0 bases, with 10 bases spanning the gap. CDR3 size: 14 residues. Germline V CDR1 and CDR2: LNHDA, SQIVND (reference sequence). The CDR3 nucleotides read TGTGCCAGTAGGCGAGTAGCCAGCACAGATACGCAGTATTTT. Translation gives CASRRVASTDTQYF.

The gene calls are TRBV10-2 and TRBJ2-3, with a tentative D call TRBD2 (6 bases). Germline V lookup: CDR1 WSHSY, CDR2 SAAADI. V dropped 4 bases and J dropped 4 bases, with 15 bases sitting between them. The CDR3 extends over 15 amino acids. The CDR3 spells CASSGLGVHADTQYF. The CDR3 region has the DNA TGCGCCAGCAGTGGACTAGGGGTTCATGCAGATACGCAGTATTTT.

To note about this clone: The junction departs from germline at one end; a sequencing error may be responsible. This chain links TRBV6-2 or TRBV6-3 with TRBJ1-6, with a possible D match to TRBD1 (6 bases). The CDR3 consists of 18 residues. CDR1 is MNHEY, CDR2 SVGEGT, per germline. The CDR3 is CASRYLQSDSSYNSPLHF. CDR3 sequence (DNA): TGTGCCAGCAGATACTTACAATCGGACAGCTCCTATAATTCACCCCTCCACTTT.

This clone was seen only a few times. The gene calls are TRBV7-9 and TRBJ2-7; a weak D match, TRBD2 (5 bases). V gave up 1 base and J gave up 4 bases, with 8 bases separating them. The CDR3 runs to 13 residues. Germline CDR1 SEHNR, CDR2 FQNEAQ (reference sequence). CDR3 region: CASSLVGAYEQYF. Here the CDR3 DNA reads TGTGCCAGCAGCTTAGTGGGAGCTTACGAGCAGTACTTC.

This chain links TRBV27 with TRBJ1-6; D is perhaps TRBD1 (5 bases). The CDR3 is 14 residues long. Trimming took off 7 bases at V and 4 bases at J, with 11 bases between the two ends. CDR1 and CDR2 from the germline V gene are MNHEY and SMNVEV (reference sequence). The CDR3, as DNA: TGTGCCAGCAAAGATCAGGGATATAATTCACCCCTCCACTTT. It is translated as CASKDQGYNSPLHF.